These 15 T cell receptor beta chains originate from one sample sequenced in a study of CD8+CD57+ T cells in acquired aplastic anemia. CD8+CD57+ cell expansion had been shown by flow cytometry in patients chosen for sequencing. For CDR3 and TCR beta VDJ profiling, genomic DNA was the template used. TCRdb fed the reads into MiXCR, producing one record per CDR3 protein. This sample yields about 150,000 distinct CDR3 sequences, of which less than 60% are seen a single time; approximately 12% belongs to the top ten. Material: sorted CD4+, CD8+, or CD8+CD57+ T cells (not recorded which) from PBMCs. These receptors were obtained from a human donor with aplastic anemia.

This clonotype was recorded a few times. The CDR3 region has the DNA TGTGCCACCAGCGCTCCAGGGCGGGGAGCGACAGATACGCAGTATTTT. This encodes CATSAPGRGATDTQYF. The V and J genes are TRBV24-1 and TRBJ2-3; perhaps TRBD2 as D (6 bases). V gave up 7 bases and J gave up 3 bases, with 19 bases separating them. The germline gives CDR1 KGHDR, CDR2 SFDVKD. This CDR3 has 16 amino acids.

A remark on this clonotype: A much bigger clone sits one base away, suggesting this may be a read error. V gene TRBV19 combines with J gene TRBJ1-5; D is possibly TRBD1 (5 bases). Germline CDR1 LNHDA, CDR2 SQIVND (reference sequence). This CDR3 is 17 amino acids long. V lost 4 bases and J 5 bases, leaving 21 bases between the germline ends. The CDR3 region is CASSTPGVPLYDQPQHF. The CDR3 DNA follows: TGTGCCAGTAGTACCCCGGGGGTCCCCTTATACGATCAGCCCCAGCATTTT.

This clonotype was recorded at least ten times. The rearrangement links TRBV7-9 to TRBJ1-1; 10 bases are shared with TRBD1. Germline values: CDR1 SEHNR, CDR2 FQNEAQ (reference sequence). This CDR3 region has 15 residues. V gave up 0 bases and J gave up 8 bases; unmatched junction bases: 6. The CDR3 DNA follows: TGTGCCAGCAGCTTAGCGCTAGGGACAGGGGCGGAAGCTTTCTTT. Encoded protein: CASSLALGTGAEAFF.

This clonotype was recorded many times. The chain employs TRBV5-6 and TRBJ2-1; maybe TRBD1 (6 bases). Looked up from germline, CDR1 is SGHDT and CDR2 is YYEEEE. CDR3 size: 14 residues. Trimming removed 4 bases at V and 4 bases at J, with 12 bases between. This CDR3 reads CASSRTGSYNEQFF. Here the CDR3 DNA reads TGTGCCAGCAGCCGTACAGGGTCGTACAATGAGCAGTTCTTC. Based on the CDR3 plus reference TRBV5-6 and TRBJ2-1, the full variable domain is DAGVTQSPTHLIKTRGQQVTLRCSPKSGHDTVSWYQQALGQGPQFIFQYYEEEERQRGNFPDRFSGHQFPNYSSELNVNALLLGDSALYLCASSRTGSYNEQFFGPGTRLTVL.

Concerning this clonotype: A much larger clone sits a single nucleotide away, making a read error possible. Here the CDR3 omits its conserved ending phenylalanine or tryptophan, so a read error is the likely source. This chain uses TRBV12-5 with TRBJ2-5; 13 bases align to TRBD2. V was pared by 7 bases and J by 4 bases, with 3 bases of the junction left unmatched. The CDR3 has 14 residues. Looked up from germline, CDR1 is LGHNT and CDR2 is FRNRAP. Written as DNA, the CDR3 is TGTGCTAGTGCTACTAGCGGGGGGGGAGAGACCCAGTACCTC. It codes for CASATSGGGETQYL.

This clonotype has just one count. The chain employs TRBV13 and TRBJ2-1, with unresolved D. The CDR3 contains 13 residues. Germline V gene lookup returns CDR1 PRHDT and CDR2 FYEKMQ (reference sequence). V was pared by 4 bases and J by 10 bases, with 14 bases between. CDR3: CASSSRTDREQFF. In DNA, the CDR3 is TGTGCCAGCAGCTCAAGGACCGACCGGGAGCAGTTCTTC.

Ten or more counts support this clonotype. The J gene is TRBJ2-7, the V gene TRBV5-6; D is unclear. The CDR3 extends over 14 amino acids. Germline values: CDR1 SGHDT, CDR2 YYEEEE. V was clipped by 2 bases and J by 2 bases, with 11 bases between them. CDR3 region: CASSLAGGTYEQYF. CDR3 sequence (DNA): TGTGCCAGCAGCTTAGCAGGTGGGACCTACGAGCAGTACTTC.

In DNA form, the CDR3 reads TGCAGTGCCAAGAGCGGGGGGCCTGAAGATACGCAGTATTTT. Its translation: CSAKSGGPEDTQYF. V is TRBV20-1 and J is TRBJ2-3, with 9 bases lining up with TRBD2. The CDR3 totals 14 residues. CDR1 is DFQATT, CDR2 SNEGSKA, per germline (reference sequence). The V and J ends lost 6 bases and 5 bases, in that order; junction bases with no gene match: 9.

This clonotype showed up many times. This chain links TRBV5-6 with TRBJ1-5, with D tentatively TRBD1 (6 bases). The CDR3 is 15 amino acids. V was clipped by 7 bases and J by 1 base, with 15 bases between them. CDR1 is SGHDT and CDR2 is YYEEEE in the germline V gene. The CDR3 spells CASARGVGSNQPQHF. CDR3 coding DNA: TGTGCCAGCGCTAGGGGGGTGGGCAGCAATCAGCCCCAGCATTTT. Supplemented by reference TRBV5-6 and TRBJ1-5, the full variable domain reads DAGVTQSPTHLIKTRGQQVTLRCSPKSGHDTVSWYQQALGQGPQFIFQYYEEEERQRGNFPDRFSGHQFPNYSSELNVNALLLGDSALYLCASARGVGSNQPQHFGDGTRLSIL.

The chain is built from TRBV19 and TRBJ2-3, with D tentatively TRBD2 (6 bases). Germline lookup yields CDR1 LNHDA and CDR2 SQIVND (reference sequence). V was clipped by 10 bases and J by 4 bases, with 12 bases between them. The CDR3 is 12 amino acids. In DNA, the CDR3 is TGTGCCACTATTTCTAGCGCAGATACGCAGTATTTT. It codes for CATISSADTQYF.

This chain connects TRBV15 to TRBJ1-1; 11 bases align to TRBD1. Germline lookup yields CDR1 LNHNV and CDR2 YYDKDF (reference sequence). This CDR3 region has 16 residues. Trimming removed 1 base from V and 2 bases from J; junction bases left unmatched: 3. Here the CDR3 DNA reads TGTGCCACCAGCAGAGGAAGGACAGGGGGCAACACTGAAGCTTTCTTT. Translation: CATSRGRTGGNTEAFF.

The J gene is TRBJ1-1, the V gene TRBV20-1; possibly TRBD1 for D (6 bases). In germline, CDR1 is DFQATT, CDR2 SNEGSKA (reference sequence). V was shortened by 6 bases and J by 2 bases, with 10 bases between the two germline ends. This CDR3 is built from 12 residues. The CDR3: CSAVGQNTEAFF. The CDR3 coding sequence is TGCAGTGCCGTGGGACAAAACACTGAAGCTTTCTTT.

The J gene is TRBJ2-7, the V gene TRBV12-3 or TRBV12-4; 9 nucleotides match TRBD1. This CDR3 has 21 residues. The V segment lost 6 bases and the J segment 5 bases; nucleotides outside the gene matches: 29. In nucleotides, the CDR3 is TGTGCCAGCAGAAAAAATGCCCAGCAGTCTCCTTCGGACAGGGGTGGGGACGAGCAGTACTTC. It encodes CASRKNAQQSPSDRGGDEQYF.

Many counts were recorded for this clonotype. The CDR3 loop is CASSYSGTEAFF. The CDR3 bases are TGTGCCAGCAGTTACTCAGGGACTGAAGCTTTCTTT. The chain employs TRBV7-9 and TRBJ1-1, with D maybe TRBD1 (5 bases). This CDR3 spans 12 amino acids. The V end was cut by 6 bases, the J end by 5 bases, with 10 bases between. Germline CDR1 is SEHNR and CDR2 is FQNEAQ (reference sequence).

The CDR3 region has the DNA TGTGCCAGCAGCTTAGACCTCAGGGGTGAGACCCAGTACTTC. It codes for CASSLDLRGETQYF. The chain is built from TRBV7-2 and TRBJ2-5; the D gene is possibly TRBD1 (6 bases). Germline V gene lookup returns CDR1 SGHTA and CDR2 FQGNSA. Trimming removed 1 base from V and 5 bases from J, with 11 bases in between. This CDR3 region has 14 residues. The whole variable domain, filled in from reference TRBV7-2 and TRBJ2-5, reads GAGVSQSPSNKVTEKGKDVELRCDPISGHTALYWYRQSLGQGLEFLIYFQGNSAPDKSGLPSDRFSAERTGGSVSTLTIQRTQQEDSAVYLCASSLDLRGETQYFGPGTRLLVL.